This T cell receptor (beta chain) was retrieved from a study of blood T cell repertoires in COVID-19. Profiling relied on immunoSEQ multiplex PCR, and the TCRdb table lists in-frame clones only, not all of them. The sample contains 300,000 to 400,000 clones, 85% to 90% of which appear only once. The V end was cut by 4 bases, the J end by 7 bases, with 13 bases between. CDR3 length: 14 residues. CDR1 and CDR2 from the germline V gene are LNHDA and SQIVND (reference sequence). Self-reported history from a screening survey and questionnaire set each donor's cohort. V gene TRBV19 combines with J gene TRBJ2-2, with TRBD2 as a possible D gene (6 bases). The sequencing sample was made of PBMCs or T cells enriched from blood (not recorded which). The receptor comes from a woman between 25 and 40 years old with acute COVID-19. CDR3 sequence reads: CASSRRGADGELFF. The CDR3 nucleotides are TGTGCCAGTAGTAGGCGGGGCGCAGACGGGGAGCTGTTTTTT.